This T cell receptor (beta chain) emerged from a study of T cells in Graves' hyperthyroidism and ophthalmopathy. Study-wide results and limits: Most thyroid clonotypes expanded above 0.001 appeared in blood too.

The junction had 2 bases not matched to a gene; V was cut back by 0 bases and J by 0 bases. CDR3 length equals 16 residues. Germline V gives CDR1 SGHDT, CDR2 YYEEEE. This clonotype was found many times. Antigen unknown. RNA transcripts gave rise to amplified TCR beta CDR3 regions. HTBI primers were used for first-round RT-PCR of the TCR CDR3. TCRdb processed the multiplex PCR reads anew with MiXCR; each CDR3 protein has one entry. The table includes about 600,000 distinct CDR3 sequences, about 14% detected once. Sequences were obtained from blood. The TCR sequence derives from a woman younger than 35 with Graves' ophthalmopathy. V gene TRBV5-6 combines with J gene TRBJ2-2, with 7 bases aligning to TRBD2. CDR3 residues: CASSLEGLANTGELFF. The DNA for the CDR3 is TGTGCCAGCAGCTTGGAAGGACTAGCGAACACCGGGGAGCTGTTTTTT.